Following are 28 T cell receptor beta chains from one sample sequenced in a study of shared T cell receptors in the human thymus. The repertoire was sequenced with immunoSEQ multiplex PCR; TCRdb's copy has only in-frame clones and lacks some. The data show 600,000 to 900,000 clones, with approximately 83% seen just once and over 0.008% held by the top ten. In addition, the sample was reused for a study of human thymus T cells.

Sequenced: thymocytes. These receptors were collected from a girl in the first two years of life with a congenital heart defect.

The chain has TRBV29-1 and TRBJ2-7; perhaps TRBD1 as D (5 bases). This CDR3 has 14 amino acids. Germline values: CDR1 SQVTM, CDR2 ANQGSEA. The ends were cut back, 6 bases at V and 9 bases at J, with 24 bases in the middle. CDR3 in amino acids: CSVPWATQGAGQYF. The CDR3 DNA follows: TGCAGCGTCCCTTGGGCCACCCAAGGGGCTGGGCAGTACTTC.

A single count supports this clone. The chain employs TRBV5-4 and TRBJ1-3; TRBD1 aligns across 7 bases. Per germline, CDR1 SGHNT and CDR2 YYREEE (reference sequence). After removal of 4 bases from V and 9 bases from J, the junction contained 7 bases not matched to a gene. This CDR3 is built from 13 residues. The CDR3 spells CASSTTGTSTIYF. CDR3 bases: TGTGCCAGCAGCACGACAGGGACTAGCACCATATATTTT.

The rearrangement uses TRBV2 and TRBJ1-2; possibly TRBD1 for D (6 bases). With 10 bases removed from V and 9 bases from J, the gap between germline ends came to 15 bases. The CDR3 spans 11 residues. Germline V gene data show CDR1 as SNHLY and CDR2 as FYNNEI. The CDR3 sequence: CANIRTARYTF. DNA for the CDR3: TGTGCCAACATCCGGACAGCCCGCTACACCTTC. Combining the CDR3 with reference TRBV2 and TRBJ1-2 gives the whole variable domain EPEVTQTPSHQVTQMGQEVILRCVPISNHLYFYWYRQILGQKVEFLVSFYNNEISEKSEIFDDQFSVERPDGSNFTLKIRSTKLEDSAMYFCANIRTARYTFGSGTRLTVV.

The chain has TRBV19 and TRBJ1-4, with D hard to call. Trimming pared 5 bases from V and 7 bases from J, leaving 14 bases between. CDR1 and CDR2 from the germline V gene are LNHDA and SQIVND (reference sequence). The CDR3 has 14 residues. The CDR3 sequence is CASSRQAGGEKLFF. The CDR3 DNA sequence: TGTGCCAGTAGTCGCCAGGCAGGAGGTGAAAAACTGTTTTTT.

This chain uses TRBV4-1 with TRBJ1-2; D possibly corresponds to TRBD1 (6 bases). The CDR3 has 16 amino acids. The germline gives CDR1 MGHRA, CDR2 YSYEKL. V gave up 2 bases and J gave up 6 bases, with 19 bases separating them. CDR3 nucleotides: TGCGCCAGCAGCCAAAAGATATTATGGGGGGGGCATGGCTACACCTTC. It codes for CASSQKILWGGHGYTF.

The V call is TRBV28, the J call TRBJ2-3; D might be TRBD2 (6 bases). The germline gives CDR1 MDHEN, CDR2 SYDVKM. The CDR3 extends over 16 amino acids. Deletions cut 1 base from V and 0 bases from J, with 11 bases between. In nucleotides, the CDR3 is TGTGCCAGCAGTTTATTCCAGCGGGCGAGCACAGATACGCAGTATTTT. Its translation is CASSLFQRASTDTQYF.

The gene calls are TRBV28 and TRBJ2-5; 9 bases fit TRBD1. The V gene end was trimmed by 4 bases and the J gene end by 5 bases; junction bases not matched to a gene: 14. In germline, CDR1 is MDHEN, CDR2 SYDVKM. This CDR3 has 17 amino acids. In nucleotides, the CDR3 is TGTGCCAGCAGTTCCGGACAGGGGTCTTTGTTGGGGGAGACCCAGTACTTC. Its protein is CASSSGQGSLLGETQYF.

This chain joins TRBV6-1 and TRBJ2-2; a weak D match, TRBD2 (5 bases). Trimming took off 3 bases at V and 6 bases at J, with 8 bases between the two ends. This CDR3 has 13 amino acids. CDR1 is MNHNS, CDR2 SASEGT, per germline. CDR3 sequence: CASSERAPGELFF. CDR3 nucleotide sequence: TGTGCCAGCAGTGAGAGGGCGCCCGGGGAGCTGTTTTTT.

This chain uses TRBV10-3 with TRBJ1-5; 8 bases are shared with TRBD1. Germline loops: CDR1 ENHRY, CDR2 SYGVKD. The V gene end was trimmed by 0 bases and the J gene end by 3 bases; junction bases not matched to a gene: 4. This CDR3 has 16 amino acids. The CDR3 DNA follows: TGTGCCATCAGTGAGTCCGGGACAGGCAACAATCAGCCCCAGCATTTT. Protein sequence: CAISESGTGNNQPQHF.

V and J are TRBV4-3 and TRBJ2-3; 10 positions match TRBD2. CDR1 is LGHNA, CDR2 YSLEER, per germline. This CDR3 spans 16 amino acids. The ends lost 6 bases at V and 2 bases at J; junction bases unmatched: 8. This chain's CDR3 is CASSNLSGGNTDTQYF. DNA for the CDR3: TGCGCCAGCAGTAACCTTAGCGGGGGGAACACAGATACGCAGTATTTT.

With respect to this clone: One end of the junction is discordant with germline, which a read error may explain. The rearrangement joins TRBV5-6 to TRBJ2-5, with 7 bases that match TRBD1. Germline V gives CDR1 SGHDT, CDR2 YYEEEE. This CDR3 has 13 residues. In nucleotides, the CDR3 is TGTGCCAGCAACCGACAGGGCCAAGAGATCCAGTACTTC. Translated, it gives CASNRQGQEIQYF.

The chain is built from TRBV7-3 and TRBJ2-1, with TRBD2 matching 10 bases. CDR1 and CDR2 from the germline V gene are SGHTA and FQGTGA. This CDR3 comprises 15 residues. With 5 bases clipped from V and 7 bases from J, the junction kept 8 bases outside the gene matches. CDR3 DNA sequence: TGTGCCAGCAGCCTTGGGACTAGCGTGACAAATGAGCAGTTCTTC. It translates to CASSLGTSVTNEQFF. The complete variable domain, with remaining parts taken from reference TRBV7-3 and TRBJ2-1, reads GAGVSQTPSNKVTEKGKYVELRCDPISGHTALYWYRQSLGQGPEFLIYFQGTGAADDSGLPNDRFFAVRPEGSVSTLKIQRTERGDSAVYLCASSLGTSVTNEQFFGPGTRLTVL.

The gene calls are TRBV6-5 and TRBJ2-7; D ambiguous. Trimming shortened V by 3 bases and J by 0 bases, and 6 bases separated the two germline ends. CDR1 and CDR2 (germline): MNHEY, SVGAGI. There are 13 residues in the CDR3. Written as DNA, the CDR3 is TGTGCCAGCAGTTATGCTATCTCCTACGAGCAGTACTTC. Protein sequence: CASSYAISYEQYF.

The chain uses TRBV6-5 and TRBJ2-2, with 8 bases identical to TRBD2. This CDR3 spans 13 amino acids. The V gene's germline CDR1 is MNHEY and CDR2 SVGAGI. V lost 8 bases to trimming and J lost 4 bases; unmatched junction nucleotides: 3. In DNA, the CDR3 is TGTGCCAGCGAGCTAGCGGGCACCGGGGAGCTGTTTTTT. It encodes CASELAGTGELFF.

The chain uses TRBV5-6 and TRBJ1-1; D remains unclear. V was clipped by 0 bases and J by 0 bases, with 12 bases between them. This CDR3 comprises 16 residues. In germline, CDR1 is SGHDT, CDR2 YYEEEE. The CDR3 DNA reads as TGTGCCAGCAGCTTGGTTCGTCCCAGGCTGAACACTGAAGCTTTCTTT. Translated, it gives CASSLVRPRLNTEAFF.

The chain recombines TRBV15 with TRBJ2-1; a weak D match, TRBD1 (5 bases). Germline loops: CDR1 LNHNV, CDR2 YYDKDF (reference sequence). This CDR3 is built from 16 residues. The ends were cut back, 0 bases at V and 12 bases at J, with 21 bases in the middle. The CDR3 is CATSRDRQGIEVWQFF. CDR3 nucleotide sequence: TGTGCCACCAGCAGAGATAGGCAGGGTATAGAGGTGTGGCAGTTCTTC.

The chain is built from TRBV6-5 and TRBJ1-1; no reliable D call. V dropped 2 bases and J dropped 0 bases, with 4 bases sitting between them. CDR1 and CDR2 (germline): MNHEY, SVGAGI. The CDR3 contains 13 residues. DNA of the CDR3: TGTGCCAGCAGTTACCAGGTGAACACTGAAGCTTTCTTT. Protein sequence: CASSYQVNTEAFF.

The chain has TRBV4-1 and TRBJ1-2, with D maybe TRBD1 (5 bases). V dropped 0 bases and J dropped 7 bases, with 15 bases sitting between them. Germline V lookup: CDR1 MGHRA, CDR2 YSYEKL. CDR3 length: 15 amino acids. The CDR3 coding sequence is TGCGCCAGCAGCCAAGAGGTCGTTGGAGGGGTTGGCTACACCTTC. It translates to CASSQEVVGGVGYTF.

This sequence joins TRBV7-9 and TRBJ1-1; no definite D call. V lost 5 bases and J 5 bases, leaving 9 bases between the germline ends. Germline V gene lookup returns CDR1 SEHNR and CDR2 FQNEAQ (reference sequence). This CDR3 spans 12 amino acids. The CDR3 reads CASSPRLTEAFF. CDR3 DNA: TGTGCCAGCAGCCCGCGGTTAACTGAAGCTTTCTTT.

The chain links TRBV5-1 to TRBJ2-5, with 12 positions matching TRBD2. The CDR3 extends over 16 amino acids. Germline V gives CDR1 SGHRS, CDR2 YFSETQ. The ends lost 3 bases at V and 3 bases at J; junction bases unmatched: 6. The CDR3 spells CASSSSGGGLKETQYF. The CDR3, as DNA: TGCGCCAGCAGCTCTAGCGGGGGGGGACTTAAAGAGACCCAGTACTTC.

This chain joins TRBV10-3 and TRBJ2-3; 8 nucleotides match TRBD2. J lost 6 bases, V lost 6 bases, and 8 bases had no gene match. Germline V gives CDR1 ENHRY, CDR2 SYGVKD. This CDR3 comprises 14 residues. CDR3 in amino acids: CAIRHSGGPDTQYF. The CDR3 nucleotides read TGTGCCATCAGACACTCGGGGGGGCCCGATACGCAGTATTTT.

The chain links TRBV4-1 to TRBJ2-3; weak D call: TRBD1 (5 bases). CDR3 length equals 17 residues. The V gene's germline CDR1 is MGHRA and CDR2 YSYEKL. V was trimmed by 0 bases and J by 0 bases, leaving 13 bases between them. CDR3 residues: CASSQDPRGRSTDTQYF. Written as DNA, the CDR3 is TGCGCCAGCAGCCAAGACCCTAGGGGCCGCAGCACAGATACGCAGTATTTT.

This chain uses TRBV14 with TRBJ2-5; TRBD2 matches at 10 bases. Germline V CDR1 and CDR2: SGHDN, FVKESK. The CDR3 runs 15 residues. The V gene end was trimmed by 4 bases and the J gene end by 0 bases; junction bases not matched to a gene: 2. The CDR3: CASSPGLAHQETQYF. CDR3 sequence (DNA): TGTGCCAGCAGCCCGGGACTAGCGCACCAAGAGACCCAGTACTTC.

This CDR3 reads CASSLRHSHGYTF. CDR3 coding DNA: TGCGCCAGCAGCTTGAGACACAGCCATGGCTACACCTTC. The J gene is TRBJ1-2, the V gene TRBV5-1; D is uncertain. Per germline, CDR1 SGHRS and CDR2 YFSETQ. The CDR3 spans 13 residues. V lost 1 base and J 6 bases, leaving 10 bases between the germline ends.

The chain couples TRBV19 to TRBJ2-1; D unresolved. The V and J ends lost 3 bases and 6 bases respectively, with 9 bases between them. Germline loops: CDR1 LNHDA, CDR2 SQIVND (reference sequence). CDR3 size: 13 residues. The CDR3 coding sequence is TGTGCCAGTAGTATCCCCTCCAGCAATGAGCAGTTCTTC. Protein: CASSIPSSNEQFF. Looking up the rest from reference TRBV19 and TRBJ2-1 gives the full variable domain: DGGITQSPKYLFRKEGQNVTLSCEQNLNHDAMYWYRQDPGQGLRLIYYSQIVNDFQKGDIAEGYSVSREKKESFPLTVTSAQKNPTAFYLCASSIPSSNEQFFGPGTRLTVL.

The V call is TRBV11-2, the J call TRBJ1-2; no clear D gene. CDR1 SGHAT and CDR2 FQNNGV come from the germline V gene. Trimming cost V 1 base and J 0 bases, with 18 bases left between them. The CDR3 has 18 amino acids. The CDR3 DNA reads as TGTGCCAGCAGCTTAGTGGGTGCTGAGGGCTACGCTAACTATGGCTACACCTTC. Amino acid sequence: CASSLVGAEGYANYGYTF.

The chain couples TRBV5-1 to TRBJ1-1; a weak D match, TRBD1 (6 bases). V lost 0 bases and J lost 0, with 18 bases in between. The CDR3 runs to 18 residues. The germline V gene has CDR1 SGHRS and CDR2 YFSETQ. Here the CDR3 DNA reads TGCGCCAGCAGCTTGGACACGGGACAAGCTTCCATGAACACTGAAGCTTTCTTT. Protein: CASSLDTGQASMNTEAFF. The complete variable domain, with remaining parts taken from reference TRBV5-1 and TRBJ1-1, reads KAGVTQTPRYLIKTRGQQVTLSCSPISGHRSVSWYQQTPGQGLQFLFEYFSETQRNKGNFPGRFSGRQFSNSRSEMNVSTLELGDSALYLCASSLDTGQASMNTEAFFGQGTRLTVV.

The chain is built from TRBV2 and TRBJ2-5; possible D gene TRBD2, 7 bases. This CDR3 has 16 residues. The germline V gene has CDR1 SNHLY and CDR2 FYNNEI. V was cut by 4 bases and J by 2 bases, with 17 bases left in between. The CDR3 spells CASSGGGGLGQETQYF. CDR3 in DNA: TGTGCCAGCAGTGGGGGAGGGGGGCTTGGGCAAGAGACCCAGTACTTC.